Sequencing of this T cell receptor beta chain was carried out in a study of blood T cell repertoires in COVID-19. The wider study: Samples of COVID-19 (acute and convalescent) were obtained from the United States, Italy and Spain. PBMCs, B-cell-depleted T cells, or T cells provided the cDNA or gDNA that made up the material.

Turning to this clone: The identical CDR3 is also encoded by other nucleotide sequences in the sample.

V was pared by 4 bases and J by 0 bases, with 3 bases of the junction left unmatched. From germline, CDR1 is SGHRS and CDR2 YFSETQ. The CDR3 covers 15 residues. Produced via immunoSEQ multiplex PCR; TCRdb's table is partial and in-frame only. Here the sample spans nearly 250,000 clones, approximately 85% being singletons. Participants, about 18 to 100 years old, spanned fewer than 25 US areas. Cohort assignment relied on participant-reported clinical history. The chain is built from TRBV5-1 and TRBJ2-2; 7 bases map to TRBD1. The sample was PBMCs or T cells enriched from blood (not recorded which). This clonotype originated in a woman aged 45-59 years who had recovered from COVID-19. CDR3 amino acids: CASSPGTANTGELFF. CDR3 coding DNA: TGCGCCAGCAGCCCCGGGACAGCGAACACCGGGGAGCTGTTTTTT.